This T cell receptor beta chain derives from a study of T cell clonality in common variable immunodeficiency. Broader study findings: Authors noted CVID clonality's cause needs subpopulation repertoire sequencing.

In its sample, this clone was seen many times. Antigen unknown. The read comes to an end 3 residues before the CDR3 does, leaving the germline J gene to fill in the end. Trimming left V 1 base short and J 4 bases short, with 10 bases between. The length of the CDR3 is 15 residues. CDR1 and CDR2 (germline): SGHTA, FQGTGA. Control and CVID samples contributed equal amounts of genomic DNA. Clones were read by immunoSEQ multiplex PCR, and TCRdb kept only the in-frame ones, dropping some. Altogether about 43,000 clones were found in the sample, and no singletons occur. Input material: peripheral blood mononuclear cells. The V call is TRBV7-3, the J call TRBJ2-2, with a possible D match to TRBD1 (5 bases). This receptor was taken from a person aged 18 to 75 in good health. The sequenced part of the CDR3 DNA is TGTGCCAGCAGCTTAATGGGGCAGGGCACCGGGGAG. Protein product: CASSLMGQGTGE. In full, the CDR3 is CASSLMGQGTGELFF.